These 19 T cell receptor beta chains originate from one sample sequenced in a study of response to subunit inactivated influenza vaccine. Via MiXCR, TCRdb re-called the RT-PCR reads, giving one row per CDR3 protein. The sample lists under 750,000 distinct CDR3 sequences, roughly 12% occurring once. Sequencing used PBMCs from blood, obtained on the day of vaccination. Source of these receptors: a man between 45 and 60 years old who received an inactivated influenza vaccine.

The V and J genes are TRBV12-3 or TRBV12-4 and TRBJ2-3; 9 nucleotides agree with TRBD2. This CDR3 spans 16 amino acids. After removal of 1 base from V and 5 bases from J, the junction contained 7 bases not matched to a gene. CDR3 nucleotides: TGTGCCAGCAGTTTAGTGGCGGGAGGGCTTCAAGATACGCAGTATTTT. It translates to CASSLVAGGLQDTQYF.

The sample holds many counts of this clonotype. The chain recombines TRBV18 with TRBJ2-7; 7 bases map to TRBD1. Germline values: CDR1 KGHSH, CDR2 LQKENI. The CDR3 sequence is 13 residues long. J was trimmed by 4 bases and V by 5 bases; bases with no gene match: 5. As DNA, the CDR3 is TGTGCCAGCTCATCCGGGACAGAATACGAGCAGTACTTC. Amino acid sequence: CASSSGTEYEQYF.

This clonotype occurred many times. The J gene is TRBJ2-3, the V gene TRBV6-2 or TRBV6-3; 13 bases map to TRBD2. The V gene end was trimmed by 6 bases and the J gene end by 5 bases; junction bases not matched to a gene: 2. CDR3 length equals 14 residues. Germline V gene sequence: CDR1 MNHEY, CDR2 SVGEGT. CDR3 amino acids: CASRTSGRGDTQYF. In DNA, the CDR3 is TGTGCCAGCAGAACTAGCGGGAGGGGAGATACGCAGTATTTT.

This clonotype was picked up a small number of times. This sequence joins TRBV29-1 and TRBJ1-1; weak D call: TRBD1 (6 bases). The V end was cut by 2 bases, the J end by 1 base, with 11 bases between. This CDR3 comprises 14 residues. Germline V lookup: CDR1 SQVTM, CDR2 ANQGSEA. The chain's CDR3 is CSVELWTANTEAFF. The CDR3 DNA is TGCAGCGTTGAATTGTGGACAGCGAACACTGAAGCTTTCTTT.

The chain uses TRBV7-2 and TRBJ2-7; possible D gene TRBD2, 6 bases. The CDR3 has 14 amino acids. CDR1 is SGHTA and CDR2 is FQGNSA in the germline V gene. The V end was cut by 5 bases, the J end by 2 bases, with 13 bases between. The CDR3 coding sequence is TGTGCCAGCAGCCACGGTAGCGGTACCTACGAGCAGTACTTC. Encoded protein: CASSHGSGTYEQYF.

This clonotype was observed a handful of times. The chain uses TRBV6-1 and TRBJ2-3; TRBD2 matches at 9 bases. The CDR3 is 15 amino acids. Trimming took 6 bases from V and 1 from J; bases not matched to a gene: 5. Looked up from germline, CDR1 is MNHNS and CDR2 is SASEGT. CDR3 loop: CASRDAGGRTDTQYF. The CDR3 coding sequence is TGTGCCAGCAGGGACGCGGGGGGGCGCACAGATACGCAGTATTTT.

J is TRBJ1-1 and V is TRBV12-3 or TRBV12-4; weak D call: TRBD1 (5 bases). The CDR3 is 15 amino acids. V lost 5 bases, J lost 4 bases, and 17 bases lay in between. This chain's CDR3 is CASSRDGGGGTEAFF. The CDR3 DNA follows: TGTGCCAGCAGTCGGGACGGAGGAGGTGGCACTGAAGCTTTCTTT.

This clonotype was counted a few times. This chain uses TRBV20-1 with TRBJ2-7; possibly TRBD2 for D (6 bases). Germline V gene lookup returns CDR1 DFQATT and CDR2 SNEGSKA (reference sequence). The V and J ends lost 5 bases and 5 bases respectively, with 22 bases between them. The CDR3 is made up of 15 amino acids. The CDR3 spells CSASPSEGSVDEQYF. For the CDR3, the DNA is TGCAGTGCTTCACCCTCGGAGGGGTCGGTCGACGAGCAGTACTTC.

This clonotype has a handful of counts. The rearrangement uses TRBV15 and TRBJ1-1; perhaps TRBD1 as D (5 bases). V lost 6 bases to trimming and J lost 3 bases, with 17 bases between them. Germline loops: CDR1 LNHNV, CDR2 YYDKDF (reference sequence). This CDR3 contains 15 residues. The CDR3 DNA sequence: TGTGCCACCAGGTGGAATACAGGACCCTACACTGAAGCTTTCTTT. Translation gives CATRWNTGPYTEAFF.

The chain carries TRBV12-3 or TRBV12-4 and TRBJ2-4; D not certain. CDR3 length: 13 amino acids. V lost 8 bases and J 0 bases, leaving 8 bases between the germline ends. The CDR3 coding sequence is TGTGCCAGCTTGGAACTAGCCAAAAACATTCAGTACTTC. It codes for CASLELAKNIQYF.

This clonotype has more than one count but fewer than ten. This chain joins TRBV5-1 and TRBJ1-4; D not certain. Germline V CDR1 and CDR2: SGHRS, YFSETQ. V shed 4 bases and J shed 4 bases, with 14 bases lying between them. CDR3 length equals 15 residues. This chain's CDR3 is CASSSRAASNEKLFF. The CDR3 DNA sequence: TGCGCCAGCAGCAGTCGGGCAGCAAGTAATGAAAAACTGTTTTTT. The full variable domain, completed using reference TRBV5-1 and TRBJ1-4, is KAGVTQTPRYLIKTRGQQVTLSCSPISGHRSVSWYQQTPGQGLQFLFEYFSETQRNKGNFPGRFSGRQFSNSRSEMNVSTLELGDSALYLCASSSRAASNEKLFFGSGTQLSVL.

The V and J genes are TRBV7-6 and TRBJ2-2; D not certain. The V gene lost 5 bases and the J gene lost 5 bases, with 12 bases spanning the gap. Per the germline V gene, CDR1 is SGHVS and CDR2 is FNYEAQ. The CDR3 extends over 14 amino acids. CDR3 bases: TGTGCCAGCAGCATCCCGGACGGGACCGGGGAGCTGTTTTTT. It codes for CASSIPDGTGELFF.

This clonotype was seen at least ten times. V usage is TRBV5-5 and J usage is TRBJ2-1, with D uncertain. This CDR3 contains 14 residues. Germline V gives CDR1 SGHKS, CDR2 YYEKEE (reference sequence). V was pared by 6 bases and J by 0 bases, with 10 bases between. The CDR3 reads CASTWTGSYNEQFF. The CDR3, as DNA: TGTGCCAGCACCTGGACGGGCTCCTACAATGAGCAGTTCTTC.

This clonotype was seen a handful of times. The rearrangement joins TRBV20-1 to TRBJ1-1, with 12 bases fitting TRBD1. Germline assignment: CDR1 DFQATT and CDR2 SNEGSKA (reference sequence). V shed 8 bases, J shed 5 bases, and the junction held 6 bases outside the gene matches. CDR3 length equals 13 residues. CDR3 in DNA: TGCAGTAGTCCGGGACAGGGGGCGACTGAAGCTTTCTTT. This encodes CSSPGQGATEAFF.

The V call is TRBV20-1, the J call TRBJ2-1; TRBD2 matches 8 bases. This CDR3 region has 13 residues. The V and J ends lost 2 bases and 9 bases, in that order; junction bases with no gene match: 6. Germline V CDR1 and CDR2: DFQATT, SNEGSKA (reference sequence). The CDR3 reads CSARSGTRVEQFF. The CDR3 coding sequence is TGCAGTGCTAGATCCGGGACTAGGGTTGAGCAGTTCTTC.

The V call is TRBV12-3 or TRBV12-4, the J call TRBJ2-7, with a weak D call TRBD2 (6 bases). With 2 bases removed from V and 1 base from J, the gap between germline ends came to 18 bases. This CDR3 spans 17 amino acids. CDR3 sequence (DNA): TGTGCCAGCAGTTTATTCCACGCGGGGAGTTCTTCCTACGAGCAGTACTTC. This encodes CASSLFHAGSSSYEQYF.

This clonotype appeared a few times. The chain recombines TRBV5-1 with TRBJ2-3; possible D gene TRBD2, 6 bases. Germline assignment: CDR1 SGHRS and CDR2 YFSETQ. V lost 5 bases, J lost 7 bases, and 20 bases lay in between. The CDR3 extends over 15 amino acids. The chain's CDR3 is CASSDSGTLGHTQYF. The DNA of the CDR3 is TGCGCCAGCAGTGATTCCGGGACTCTCGGGCATACGCAGTATTTT.

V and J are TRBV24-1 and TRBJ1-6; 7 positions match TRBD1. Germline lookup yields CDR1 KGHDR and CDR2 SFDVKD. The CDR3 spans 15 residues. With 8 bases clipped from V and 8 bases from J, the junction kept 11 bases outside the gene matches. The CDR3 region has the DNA TGTGCCACCAACGGACAGGAAAAAGCTCATTCACCCCTCCACTTT. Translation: CATNGQEKAHSPLHF.

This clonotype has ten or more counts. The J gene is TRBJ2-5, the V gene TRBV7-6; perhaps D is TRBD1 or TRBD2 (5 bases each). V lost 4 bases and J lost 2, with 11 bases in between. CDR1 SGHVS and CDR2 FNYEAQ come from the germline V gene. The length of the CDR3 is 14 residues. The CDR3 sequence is CASSSGRSQETQYF. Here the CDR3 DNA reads TGTGCCAGCAGCTCGGGACGGAGTCAAGAGACCCAGTACTTC.